Listed here are 20 T cell receptor beta chains from one sample, sequenced in a study of identical twins. TCRdb recomputed calls from the 5' RACE reads with MiXCR, one row per CDR3 protein. The data hold 1.5 million or so distinct CDR3 sequences, with around a third observed a single time. Sequenced sample: cord blood. These receptors all come from a newborn girl in good health.

This clonotype was seen a handful of times. This chain links TRBV6-5 with TRBJ2-5; 7 bases map to TRBD1. Germline V gene data show CDR1 as MNHEY and CDR2 as SVGAGI. Germline trimming cut 4 bases from V and 0 bases from J; bases unmatched to any gene: 8. The CDR3 covers 16 residues. The CDR3 is CASSWTGQRNQETQYF. DNA of the CDR3: TGTGCCAGCAGTTGGACGGGACAGCGTAACCAAGAGACCCAGTACTTC.

This clonotype was observed many times. This chain links TRBV4-2 with TRBJ2-6; TRBD2 is a possible D gene (6 bases). Germline assignment: CDR1 LGHNA and CDR2 YNFKEQ. V was pared by 6 bases and J by 1 base, with 13 bases between. This CDR3 has 16 residues. CDR3 in DNA: TGTGCCAGCAGTGCGGGACTCCATTCTGGGGCCAACGTCCTGACTTTC. It codes for CASSAGLHSGANVLTF.

The rearrangement links TRBV28 to TRBJ2-5, with 8 bases identical to TRBD2. The trim removed 0 bases at V and 5 bases at J, leaving 5 bases unmatched. CDR1 is MDHEN, CDR2 SYDVKM, per germline. The CDR3 is made up of 15 amino acids. The CDR3 reads CASSLWAGGRETQYF. The CDR3, as DNA: TGTGCCAGCAGTTTATGGGCGGGAGGACGGGAGACCCAGTACTTC. Looking up the rest from reference TRBV28 and TRBJ2-5 gives the full variable domain: DVKVTQSSRYLVKRTGEKVFLECVQDMDHENMFWYRQDPGLGLRLIYFSYDVKMKEKGDIPEGYSVSREKKERFSLILESASTNQTSMYLCASSLWAGGRETQYFGPGTRLLVL.

In its sample, this clonotype was seen many times. The V gene is TRBV14, the J gene TRBJ1-2, with a weak D call TRBD1 (5 bases). Germline V gives CDR1 SGHDN, CDR2 FVKESK. V lost 0 bases to trimming and J lost 0 bases, with 11 bases between them. The CDR3 is made up of 16 amino acids. The CDR3 spells CASSQDRVGANYGYTF. The CDR3 coding sequence is TGTGCCAGCAGCCAAGACAGGGTCGGTGCTAACTATGGCTACACCTTC.

This clonotype has only a few counts. The CDR3 DNA is TGCGCCAGCAGCCAAGTGATGAAGGAGACCCAGTACTTC. It codes for CASSQVMKETQYF. The chain couples TRBV4-1 to TRBJ2-5; D uncertain. The V and J ends lost 1 base and 5 bases respectively, with 8 bases between them. The CDR3 consists of 13 residues. The germline V gene has CDR1 MGHRA and CDR2 YSYEKL.

A few counts support this clonotype. The rearrangement uses TRBV28 and TRBJ2-1; TRBD1 matches at 9 bases. The CDR3 totals 15 residues. Germline V gene data show CDR1 as MDHEN and CDR2 as SYDVKM. The J segment lost 8 bases and the V segment lost 4 bases, leaving 9 bases of the junction unmatched. CDR3 amino acids: CASSSAGTGRDEQFF. The CDR3 DNA follows: TGTGCCAGCAGTTCCGCCGGGACAGGGAGGGATGAGCAGTTCTTC.

This clonotype has more than one count but fewer than ten. The V call is TRBV12-3 or TRBV12-4, the J call TRBJ2-1, with TRBD2 identical over 8 bases. V lost 4 bases and J lost 2; bases outside the gene matches: 4. The CDR3 is 15 residues long. The CDR3 bases are TGTGCCAGCAGTTACGGGAGGGGCCCCTACAATGAGCAGTTCTTC. This sequence encodes CASSYGRGPYNEQFF.

V and J are TRBV19 and TRBJ1-2, with D possibly being TRBD1 (5 bases). Germline V gives CDR1 LNHDA, CDR2 SQIVND (reference sequence). The CDR3 contains 14 residues. The V gene lost 4 bases and the J gene lost 4 bases, with 13 bases spanning the gap. The DNA for the CDR3 is TGTGCCAGTAGTAGCGGGACTTTCTTCTATGGCTACACCTTC. It encodes CASSSGTFFYGYTF.

This clonotype occurred many times. V is TRBV7-9 and J is TRBJ2-7; 7 bases agree with TRBD1. The CDR3 extends over 15 amino acids. Germline V gives CDR1 SEHNR, CDR2 FQNEAQ (reference sequence). V trimming: 2 bases; J trimming: 2 bases; junction bases outside the gene matches: 6. The CDR3 DNA follows: TGTGCCAGCAGCTTACCTAACAGGGGAACCTACGAGCAGTACTTC. It translates to CASSLPNRGTYEQYF.

V gene TRBV6-5 combines with J gene TRBJ2-1; D gene unclear. Trimming left V 2 bases short and J 4 bases short, with 12 bases between. In germline, CDR1 is MNHEY, CDR2 SVGAGI. This CDR3 region has 15 residues. The CDR3 spells CASSYRTGMYNEQFF. The CDR3 region has the DNA TGTGCCAGCAGTTACCGGACCGGAATGTACAATGAGCAGTTCTTC.

This clonotype was counted between two and nine times. This chain uses TRBV29-1 with TRBJ2-3, with 7 bases matching TRBD1. This CDR3 is built from 14 residues. Per the germline V gene, CDR1 is SQVTM and CDR2 is ANQGSEA. Unmatched junction bases numbered 8, after V lost 7 bases and J lost 1 base. The CDR3 region has the DNA TGCAGCGGTACCGCAGGGGGAGGCACAGATACGCAGTATTTT. Translating gives CSGTAGGGTDTQYF.

As concerns this clonotype: Given a far larger clone just one base away, this is likely a sequencing read error. CDR3 nucleotide sequence: TGCAGTGCTAGAAGCGGGAGCTCCTACAATGAGCGGTTCTTC. Translating gives CSARSGSSYNERFF. The chain combines TRBV20-1 with TRBJ2-1; TRBD2 aligns across 8 bases. The germline gives CDR1 DFQATT, CDR2 SNEGSKA (reference sequence). This CDR3 contains 14 residues.

This clonotype is a singleton in its sample. The chain combines TRBV12-3 or TRBV12-4 with TRBJ1-1; weak D call: TRBD1 (6 bases). V was cut by 3 bases and J by 11 bases, with 16 bases left in between. CDR3 length equals 13 residues. CDR3 sequence reads: CASSFVRGARAFF. CDR3 sequence (DNA): TGTGCCAGCAGTTTTGTCCGGGGGGCGCGGGCTTTCTTT.

This clonotype was seen more than once but under ten times. The rearrangement joins TRBV4-1 to TRBJ2-7; the match to TRBD1 covers 8 bases. With 2 bases clipped from V and 5 bases from J, the junction kept 8 bases outside the gene matches. There are 15 residues in the CDR3. Per the germline V gene, CDR1 is MGHRA and CDR2 is YSYEKL. The CDR3 DNA sequence: TGCGCCAGCAGCCAAAACACAGGGGGAATGCACGAGCAGTACTTC. Translating it yields CASSQNTGGMHEQYF.

This clonotype was counted between two and nine times. The V gene is TRBV9, the J gene TRBJ1-2; 8 bases agree with TRBD1. V lost 4 bases to trimming and J lost 4 bases; unmatched junction nucleotides: 9. The CDR3 has 15 amino acids. From germline, CDR1 is SGDLS and CDR2 YYNGEE. CDR3 protein: CASSPQGASPYGYTF. The DNA of the CDR3 is TGTGCCAGCAGCCCCCAGGGGGCATCTCCCTATGGCTACACCTTC.

This clonotype was observed a few times. DNA for the CDR3: TGTGCCAGCAGTTTATCGGTGGACAGGGTAAATGGCTACACCTTC. Translation gives CASSLSVDRVNGYTF. This chain joins TRBV28 and TRBJ1-2; 8 bases match TRBD1. Germline V CDR1 and CDR2: MDHEN, SYDVKM. This CDR3 region has 15 residues. J was trimmed by 6 bases and V by 1 base; bases with no gene match: 7.

This clonotype appeared a few times. The V call is TRBV6-6, the J call TRBJ1-6; tentatively, D is TRBD1 (6 bases). CDR1 MNHNY and CDR2 SVGAGI come from the germline V gene (reference sequence). CDR3 length equals 15 residues. The V end lost 8 bases, the J end lost 1 base, and 12 bases lay between the germline ends. This CDR3 reads CASWGAGSYNSPLHF. The DNA of the CDR3 is TGTGCCAGCTGGGGGGCGGGATCCTATAATTCACCCCTCCACTTT.

As for this clonotype: The CDR3 carries no conserved terminal phenylalanine or tryptophan, so it likely arises from a read error. This sequence joins TRBV29-1 and TRBJ2-1; D tentatively fits TRBD1 or TRBD2 (5 bases each). Germline V lookup: CDR1 SQVTM, CDR2 ANQGSEA. The ends were cut back, 1 base at V and 0 bases at J, with 10 bases in the middle. CDR3 size: 15 residues. The CDR3 nucleotides are TGCAGCGTTGAAGGGGACCCTAGCTCCTACAATGAGCAGTTCTAC. This sequence encodes CSVEGDPSSYNEQFY.

As DNA, the CDR3 is TGCAGCGTAGCCCAGGGAGGAGTAGGGTCACCCCTCCACTTT. This gives the protein CSVAQGGVGSPLHF. V usage is TRBV29-1 and J usage is TRBJ1-6; possibly TRBD1 for D (5 bases). Trimming cost V 6 bases and J 10 bases, with 19 bases left between them. Germline V gene data show CDR1 as SQVTM and CDR2 as ANQGSEA. This CDR3 spans 14 amino acids.

The table lists this clonotype with a few counts. The chain joins TRBV5-6 to TRBJ1-1; D gene ambiguous. V was trimmed by 4 bases and J by 3 bases, leaving 13 bases between them. This CDR3 has 14 amino acids. Germline V lookup: CDR1 SGHDT, CDR2 YYEEEE. The CDR3 coding sequence is TGTGCCAGCAGCCGTTATATGGGAGACACTGAAGCTTTCTTT. It specifies CASSRYMGDTEAFF.